The clone carrying this TCR beta chain was seen a few times. As yet, its antigen is unknown. This sample is part of a study of beta chain features in type 1 diabetes. Study-level background: Summed over all samples, the examined sorted cells came to roughly 110 million. Whole-study results and caveats: Patients' naive, central memory and Treg TCRB repertoires seemed closer to one another than those of healthy donors.

What was sequenced were expressed TCRB transcripts, since all of the isolated RNA had been reverse transcribed. The repertoire was sequenced with immunoSEQ multiplex PCR; TCRdb's copy has only in-frame clones and lacks some. The sample carries 150,000 to 180,000 clones, roughly 8.1% recorded once. This CDR3 comprises 15 residues. J gave up 5 bases and V 3 bases, and 4 bases lay outside the gene matches. Germline CDR1 is SGHTA and CDR2 is FQGTGA. This rearrangement joins TRBV7-3 to TRBJ2-2, with 9 bases lining up with TRBD2. The sequenced sample consisted of central memory CD4+ T cells from blood. This TCR was sampled from a man between 18 and 35 years old in good health. DNA of the CDR3: TGTGCCAGCAGCTTGAGCGGGAGGTCAACCGGGGAGCTGTTTTTT. It translates to CASSLSGRSTGELFF.